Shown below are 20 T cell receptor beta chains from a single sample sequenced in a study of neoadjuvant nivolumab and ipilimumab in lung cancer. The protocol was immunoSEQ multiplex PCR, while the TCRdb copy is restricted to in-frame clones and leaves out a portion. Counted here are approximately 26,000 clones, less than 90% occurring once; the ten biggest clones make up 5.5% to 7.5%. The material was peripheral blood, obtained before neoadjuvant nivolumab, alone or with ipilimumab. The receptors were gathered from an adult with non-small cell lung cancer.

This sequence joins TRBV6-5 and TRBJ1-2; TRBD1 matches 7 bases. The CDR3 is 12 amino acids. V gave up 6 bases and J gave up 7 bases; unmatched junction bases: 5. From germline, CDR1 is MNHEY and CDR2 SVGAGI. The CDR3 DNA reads TGTGCCAGCAGCTCGACAGGGATTGGCTACACCTTC. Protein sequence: CASSSTGIGYTF.

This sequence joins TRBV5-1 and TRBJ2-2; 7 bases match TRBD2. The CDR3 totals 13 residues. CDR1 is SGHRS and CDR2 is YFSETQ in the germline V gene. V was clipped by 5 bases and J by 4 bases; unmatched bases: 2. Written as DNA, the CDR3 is TGCGCCAGCAGTACGGGGGGCACCGGGGAGCTGTTTTTT. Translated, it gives CASSTGGTGELFF. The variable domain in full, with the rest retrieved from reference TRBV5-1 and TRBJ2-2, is KAGVTQTPRYLIKTRGQQVTLSCSPISGHRSVSWYQQTPGQGLQFLFEYFSETQRNKGNFPGRFSGRQFSNSRSEMNVSTLELGDSALYLCASSTGGTGELFFGEGSRLTVL.

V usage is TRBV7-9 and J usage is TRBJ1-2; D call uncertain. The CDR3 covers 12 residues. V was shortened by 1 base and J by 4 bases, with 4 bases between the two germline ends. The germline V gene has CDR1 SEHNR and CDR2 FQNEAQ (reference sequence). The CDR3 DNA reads TGTGCCAGCAGCTTAGATCGCTATGGCTACACCTTC. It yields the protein CASSLDRYGYTF.

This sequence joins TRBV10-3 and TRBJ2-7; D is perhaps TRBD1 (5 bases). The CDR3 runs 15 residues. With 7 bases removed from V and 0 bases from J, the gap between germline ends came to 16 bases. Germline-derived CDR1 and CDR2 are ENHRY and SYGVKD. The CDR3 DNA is TGTGCCATCATGAACCAGGGCGCCCGCTCCTACGAGCAGTACTTC. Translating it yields CAIMNQGARSYEQYF.

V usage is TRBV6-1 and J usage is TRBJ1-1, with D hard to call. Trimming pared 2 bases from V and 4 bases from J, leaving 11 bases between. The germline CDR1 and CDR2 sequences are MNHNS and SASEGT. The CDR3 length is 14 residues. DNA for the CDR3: TGTGCCAGCAGTGAATTTCAGGAGACCACTGAAGCTTTCTTT. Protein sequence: CASSEFQETTEAFF.

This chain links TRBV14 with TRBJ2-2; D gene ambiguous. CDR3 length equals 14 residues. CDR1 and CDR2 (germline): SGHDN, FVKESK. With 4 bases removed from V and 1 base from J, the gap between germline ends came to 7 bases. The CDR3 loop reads CASSRSLNTGELFF. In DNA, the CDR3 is TGTGCCAGCAGCCGCAGCCTGAACACCGGGGAGCTGTTTTTT.

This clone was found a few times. The CDR3 spells CASSLAGRSTEAFF. The DNA of the CDR3 is TGTGCCAGCAGCTTAGCGGGGCGGTCCACTGAAGCTTTCTTT. The chain has TRBV7-2 and TRBJ1-1, with D possibly being TRBD1 (5 bases). V was clipped by 0 bases and J by 4 bases, with 9 bases between them. The CDR3 extends over 14 amino acids. CDR1 is SGHTA, CDR2 FQGNSA, per germline.

CDR3 DNA sequence: TGTGCCAGTAGTATACAAGGCGAGGGGGAAGGTTACGAGCAGTACTTC. Residues: CASSIQGEGEGYEQYF. The genes are TRBV19 and TRBJ2-7, with a tentative D call TRBD1 (6 bases). The CDR3 has 16 amino acids. V was cut by 2 bases and J by 4 bases, with 18 bases left in between. CDR1 and CDR2 (germline): LNHDA, SQIVND (reference sequence).

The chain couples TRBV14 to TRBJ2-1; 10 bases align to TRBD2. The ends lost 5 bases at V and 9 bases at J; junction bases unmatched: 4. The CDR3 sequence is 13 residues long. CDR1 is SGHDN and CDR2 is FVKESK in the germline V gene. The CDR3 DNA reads TGTGCCAGCAGCTCAAGCGGGGGGGGTGAGCAGTTCTTC. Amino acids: CASSSSGGGEQFF.

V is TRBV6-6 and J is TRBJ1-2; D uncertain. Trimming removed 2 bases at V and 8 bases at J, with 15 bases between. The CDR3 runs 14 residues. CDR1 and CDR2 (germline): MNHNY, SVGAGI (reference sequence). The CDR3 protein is CASSYLGVRDGYTF. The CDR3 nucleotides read TGTGCCAGCAGTTACCTTGGGGTGCGAGACGGCTACACCTTC.

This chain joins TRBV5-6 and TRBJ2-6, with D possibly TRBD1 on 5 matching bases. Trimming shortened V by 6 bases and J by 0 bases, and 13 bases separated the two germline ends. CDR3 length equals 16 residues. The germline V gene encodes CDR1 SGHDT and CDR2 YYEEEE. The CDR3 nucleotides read TGTGCCAGCACTGTGGGGCACCTCTCTGGGGCCAACGTCCTGACTTTC. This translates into CASTVGHLSGANVLTF.

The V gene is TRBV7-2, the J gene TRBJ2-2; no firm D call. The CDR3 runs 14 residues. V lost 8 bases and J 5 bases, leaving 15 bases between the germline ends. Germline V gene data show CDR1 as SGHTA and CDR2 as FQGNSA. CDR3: CASFTGRRTGELFF. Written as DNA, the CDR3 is TGTGCCAGCTTCACCGGCAGAAGGACCGGGGAGCTGTTTTTT.

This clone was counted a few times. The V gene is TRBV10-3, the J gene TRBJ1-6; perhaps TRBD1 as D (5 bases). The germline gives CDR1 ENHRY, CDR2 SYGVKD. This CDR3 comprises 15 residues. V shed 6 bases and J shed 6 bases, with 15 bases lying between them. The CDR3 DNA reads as TGTGCCATCAGGGGCACCGGGACGGCTAATTCACCCCTCCACTTT. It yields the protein CAIRGTGTANSPLHF.

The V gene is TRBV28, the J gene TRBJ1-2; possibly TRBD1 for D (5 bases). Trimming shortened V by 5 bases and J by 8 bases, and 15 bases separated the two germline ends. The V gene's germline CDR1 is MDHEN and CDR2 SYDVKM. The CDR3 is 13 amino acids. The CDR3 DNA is TGTGCCAGCAGTAACTCCTATAACAGGGGCTACACCTTC. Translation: CASSNSYNRGYTF.

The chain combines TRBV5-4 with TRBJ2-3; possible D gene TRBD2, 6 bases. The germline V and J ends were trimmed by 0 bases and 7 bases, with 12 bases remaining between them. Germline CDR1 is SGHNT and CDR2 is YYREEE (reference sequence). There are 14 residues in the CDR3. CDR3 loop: CASSLEVGGYTQYF. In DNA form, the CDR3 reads TGTGCCAGCAGCTTGGAGGTGGGGGGATATACGCAGTATTTT.

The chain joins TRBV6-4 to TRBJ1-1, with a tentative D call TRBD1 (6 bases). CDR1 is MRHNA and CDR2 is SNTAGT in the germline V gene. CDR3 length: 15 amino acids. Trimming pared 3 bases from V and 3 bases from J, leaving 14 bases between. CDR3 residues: CASSDTGRGDTEAFF. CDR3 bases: TGTGCCAGCAGTGATACCGGCAGGGGCGACACTGAAGCTTTCTTT.

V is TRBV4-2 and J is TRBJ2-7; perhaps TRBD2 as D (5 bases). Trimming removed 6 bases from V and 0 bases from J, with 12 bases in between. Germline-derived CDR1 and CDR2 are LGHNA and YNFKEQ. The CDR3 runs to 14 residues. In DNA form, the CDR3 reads TGTGCCAGCAGGGAAACGGACTTCTCCTACGAGCAGTACTTC. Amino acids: CASRETDFSYEQYF.

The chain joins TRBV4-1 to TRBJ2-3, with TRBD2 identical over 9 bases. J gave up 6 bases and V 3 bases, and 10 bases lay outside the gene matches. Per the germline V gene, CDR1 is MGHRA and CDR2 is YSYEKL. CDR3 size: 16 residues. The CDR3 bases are TGCGCCAGCAGCCAGTGGAGGGGCGGGGGGGCTGATACGCAGTATTTT. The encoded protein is CASSQWRGGGADTQYF.

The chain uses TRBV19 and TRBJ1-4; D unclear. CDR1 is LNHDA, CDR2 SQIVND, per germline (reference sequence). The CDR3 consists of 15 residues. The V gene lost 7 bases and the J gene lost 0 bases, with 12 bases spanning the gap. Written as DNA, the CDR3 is TGTGCCAGTACCGCAACAGCCGCAACTAATGAAAAACTGTTTTTT. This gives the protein CASTATAATNEKLFF.

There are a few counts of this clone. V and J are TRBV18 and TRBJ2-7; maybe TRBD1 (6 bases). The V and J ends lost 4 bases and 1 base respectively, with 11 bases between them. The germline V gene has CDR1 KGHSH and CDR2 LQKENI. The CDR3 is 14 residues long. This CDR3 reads CASSLQGWSYEQYF. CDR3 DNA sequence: TGTGCCAGCTCACTACAGGGTTGGTCCTACGAGCAGTACTTC.